The present TCR beta chain was sequenced within a study of glioma-infiltrating T cells after dendritic cell vaccination. Study details: Autologous tumor lysate-pulsed dendritic cell vaccination was given between 2003 and 2012. Overall study findings and caveats: TCR clonality showed no direct relationship with survival.

On this clone itself: Its antigen remains unidentified.

As for time point: after dendritic cell vaccination, including at tumor progression/relapse. The CDR3 covers 15 residues. From germline, CDR1 is MNHEY and CDR2 SVGAGI. Trimming at V came to 2 bases and at J to 4 bases, leaving 5 bases not matched to a gene. TCRB CDR3 was amplified from 2 ug genomic DNA or less. Produced via immunoSEQ multiplex PCR; TCRdb's table is partial and in-frame only. The sample contains around 90,000 clones, 75% to 85% of which appear only once. This receptor was obtained from a human donor with glioblastoma. The rearrangement joins TRBV6-5 to TRBJ1-2; TRBD1 matches at 9 bases. The sequencing used blood, collected after dendritic cell vaccination. The CDR3 spells CASSYGTGLAYGYTF. The DNA of the CDR3 is TGTGCCAGCAGTTACGGGACAGGGTTGGCCTATGGCTACACCTTC.